The 29 T cell receptor beta chains given below trace back to one sample, sequenced in a study of beta chain features in type 1 diabetes. Points from the study as a whole: Among patients with Type 1 diabetes, TCRB CDR3s were moderately but significantly shorter in every one of the four CD4+ subsets.

Their target antigens are unknown. Isolated RNA was reverse transcribed in full, so expressed TCRB transcripts were sequenced. TCRdb keeps only in-frame clones here, not all; method: immunoSEQ multiplex PCR. The repertoire holds around 130,000 clones, with approximately 16% as singletons. The sequencing sample was made of central memory CD4+ T cells from blood. Receptor source: a man aged 25-45 years with type 1 diabetes.

This clone was observed a handful of times. The chain couples TRBV29-1 to TRBJ2-1, with D uncertain. CDR3 size: 17 residues. The germline V and J ends were trimmed by 0 bases and 5 bases, with 20 bases remaining between them. Germline V gene lookup returns CDR1 SQVTM and CDR2 ANQGSEA. Here the CDR3 DNA reads TGCAGCGTTGAAGATTACCGAGACTCCCTCTTAAACAATGAGCAGTTCTTC. Translated: CSVEDYRDSLLNNEQFF.

The rearrangement links TRBV5-1 to TRBJ2-5; D unresolved. CDR1 SGHRS and CDR2 YFSETQ come from the germline V gene. V was clipped by 4 bases and J by 0 bases, with 13 bases between them. There are 15 residues in the CDR3. The CDR3 DNA reads as TGCGCCAGCAGCCCGGAACGTGGGGACCAAGAGACCCAGTACTTC. It translates to CASSPERGDQETQYF.

The chain couples TRBV23-1 to TRBJ2-1; 7 nucleotides align to TRBD1. TRBV23-1 is sorted into the ORF group, with uncertain function. The CDR3 runs 16 residues. The V gene end was trimmed by 0 bases and the J gene end by 5 bases; junction bases not matched to a gene: 7. The CDR3 DNA reads TGCGCCAGCAGTCAATCCCCCGGGACAGAAAACAATGAGCAGTTCTTC. It encodes CASSQSPGTENNEQFF.

J is TRBJ1-2 and V is TRBV5-4; D perhaps matches TRBD1 (6 bases). Germline V lookup: CDR1 SGHNT, CDR2 YYREEE (reference sequence). The CDR3 loop spans 14 amino acids. V dropped 5 bases and J dropped 4 bases, with 15 bases sitting between them. In DNA form, the CDR3 reads TGTGCCAGCAGGGCTCAGGGGTCTGGCTATGGCTACACCTTC. It translates to CASRAQGSGYGYTF.

The V gene is TRBV9, the J gene TRBJ2-2; 11 bases are a match to TRBD2. The CDR3 sequence is 18 residues long. J was trimmed by 6 bases and V by 0 bases; bases with no gene match: 10. CDR1 is SGDLS, CDR2 YYNGEE, per germline. CDR3 nucleotide sequence: TGTGCCAGCAGCGTAGGTCCCCCACTAGCGGGGGTTCCCGGGGAGCTGTTTTTT. This sequence encodes CASSVGPPLAGVPGELFF.

This clone was detected only a few times. The rearrangement uses TRBV6-5 and TRBJ1-2; no firm D call. Deletions cut 6 bases from V and 1 base from J, with 15 bases between. Germline CDR1 and CDR2: MNHEY and SVGAGI. This CDR3 has 15 residues. CDR3 protein: CASSPGPEGNYGYTF. CDR3 coding DNA: TGTGCCAGCAGCCCCGGGCCAGAGGGTAACTATGGCTACACCTTC.

This sequence joins TRBV7-2 and TRBJ2-5; TRBD2 agrees at 10 bases. After removal of 4 bases from V and 5 bases from J, the junction contained 7 bases not matched to a gene. The CDR3 is 15 residues long. Germline V gives CDR1 SGHTA, CDR2 FQGNSA. The chain's CDR3 is CASSYDSGGTETQYF. CDR3 in DNA: TGTGCCAGCAGCTATGATAGCGGGGGGACTGAGACCCAGTACTTC.

This clone was observed a few times. The chain uses TRBV19 and TRBJ2-5; weak D call: TRBD1 (6 bases). The ends were cut back, 9 bases at V and 7 bases at J, with 15 bases in the middle. This CDR3 comprises 12 residues. Germline-derived CDR1 and CDR2 are LNHDA and SQIVND (reference sequence). CDR3 loop: CASHDEGGTQYF. The DNA of the CDR3 is TGTGCCAGCCATGACGAAGGGGGGACCCAGTACTTC.

V and J are TRBV7-2 and TRBJ2-5; 12 nucleotides match TRBD2. Germline CDR1 SGHTA, CDR2 FQGNSA. CDR3 length: 16 amino acids. J was trimmed by 1 base and V by 5 bases; bases with no gene match: 5. The CDR3 DNA reads TGTGCCAGCAGCATGGCGACTAGCGGGGGCCAAGAGACCCAGTACTTC. It codes for CASSMATSGGQETQYF.

This clone turned up a few times. This chain joins TRBV30 and TRBJ1-2, with D possibly TRBD1 on 6 matching bases. The CDR3 is 15 amino acids. The germline V gene encodes CDR1 GTSNPN and CDR2 SVGIG (reference sequence). V lost 0 bases and J 2 bases, leaving 13 bases between the germline ends. CDR3 amino acids: CAWSVSGGVNYGYTF. CDR3 coding DNA: TGTGCCTGGAGTGTTTCCGGGGGCGTCAACTATGGCTACACCTTC.

The rearrangement links TRBV10-3 to TRBJ2-7; D is possibly TRBD1 (6 bases). Germline V gene data show CDR1 as ENHRY and CDR2 as SYGVKD. V lost 5 bases and J 8 bases, leaving 22 bases between the germline ends. The CDR3 covers 15 residues. This CDR3 reads CAISSSTGRGDQQYF. The CDR3 region has the DNA TGTGCCATCAGTAGCTCAACAGGGAGAGGAGACCAGCAGTACTTC.

This sequence joins TRBV19 and TRBJ2-1; TRBD2 agrees at 10 bases. Germline trimming cut 6 bases from V and 2 bases from J; bases unmatched to any gene: 7. In germline, CDR1 is LNHDA, CDR2 SQIVND (reference sequence). The CDR3 totals 16 residues. Here the CDR3 DNA reads TGTGCCAGTAGGTCCCTAGCGGGGGCTACCTACAATGAGCAGTTCTTC. Its protein is CASRSLAGATYNEQFF.

The chain has TRBV21-1 and TRBJ2-7; the table names TRBD1, a call not compared with the DNA. TRBV21-1 is deemed a pseudogene. The CDR3 runs to 16 residues. The CDR3 spells CASSNFRDRGSYEQYF. For the CDR3, the DNA is TGTGCCAGCAGCAATTTCCGGGACAGGGGCTCCTACGAGCAGTACTTC.

This clone was found many times. The rearrangement links TRBV6-5 to TRBJ1-3, with 7 bases aligning to TRBD1. With 6 bases clipped from V and 4 bases from J, the junction kept 3 bases outside the gene matches. This CDR3 region has 13 residues. Germline loops: CDR1 MNHEY, CDR2 SVGAGI. For the CDR3, the DNA is TGTGCCAGCAGCCGACAGGGAGGAAACACCATATATTTT. It codes for CASSRQGGNTIYF.

CDR3 protein: CASSLAHNEQFF. In nucleotides, the CDR3 is TGTGCCAGCAGCTTAGCTCACAATGAGCAGTTCTTC. This chain uses TRBV7-2 with TRBJ2-1; D is unresolved. This CDR3 has 12 amino acids. Deletions cut 0 bases from V and 5 bases from J, with 2 bases between. CDR1 is SGHTA, CDR2 FQGNSA, per germline.

This rearrangement joins TRBV4-2 to TRBJ2-7; D not certain. V was cut by 0 bases and J by 1 base, with 10 bases left in between. Looked up from germline, CDR1 is LGHNA and CDR2 is YNFKEQ. The CDR3 runs 15 residues. DNA for the CDR3: TGTGCCAGCAGCCAAGATTTGGTAGCATCCTACGAGCAGTACTTC. Protein product: CASSQDLVASYEQYF.

The J gene is TRBJ1-6, the V gene TRBV2; D call uncertain. The germline V and J ends were trimmed by 8 bases and 19 bases, with 21 bases remaining between them. CDR1 is SNHLY and CDR2 is FYNNEI in the germline V gene. The CDR3 loop spans 12 amino acids. The CDR3 loop is CASRLDLFGSHF. The CDR3 DNA sequence: TGTGCCAGCCGATTAGACTTGTTTGGTTCACACTTT.

Only a few counts were recorded for this clone. The chain links TRBV9 to TRBJ2-7; D assignment may be TRBD1 or TRBD2 (5 bases each). From germline, CDR1 is SGDLS and CDR2 YYNGEE. The CDR3 covers 14 residues. V was pared by 0 bases and J by 4 bases, with 11 bases between. CDR3 loop: CASSVARDGYEQYF. The CDR3 DNA reads as TGTGCCAGCAGCGTAGCCAGGGACGGGTACGAGCAGTACTTC.

This clone was counted between two and nine times. This sequence joins TRBV5-6 and TRBJ2-1; D is tentatively TRBD1 or TRBD2 (5 bases each). Trimming pared 4 bases from V and 5 bases from J, leaving 13 bases between. The CDR3 consists of 14 residues. Per germline, CDR1 SGHDT and CDR2 YYEEEE. The CDR3 DNA is TGTGCCAGCAGCGCCAAGCAGGGAGACAATGAGCAGTTCTTC. Protein sequence: CASSAKQGDNEQFF.

J is TRBJ1-2 and V is TRBV5-6; D ambiguous. Germline lookup yields CDR1 SGHDT and CDR2 YYEEEE. The V end was cut by 0 bases, the J end by 6 bases, with 9 bases between. This CDR3 is built from 13 residues. This chain's CDR3 is CASSLGGLNGYTF. The CDR3 DNA reads TGTGCCAGCAGCTTGGGAGGGTTGAATGGCTACACCTTC.

The V call is TRBV7-2, the J call TRBJ1-2; possibly TRBD1 for D (5 bases). This CDR3 is built from 13 residues. Trimming shortened V by 1 base and J by 10 bases, and 13 bases separated the two germline ends. The germline gives CDR1 SGHTA, CDR2 FQGNSA. This CDR3 is CASSLGDGNTYTF. The DNA of the CDR3 is TGTGCCAGCAGCTTAGGGGACGGGAACACCTACACCTTC.

This clone appeared many times. The V gene is TRBV5-1, the J gene TRBJ2-1; TRBD1 agrees at 9 bases. Unmatched junction bases numbered 3, after V lost 3 bases and J lost 2 bases. The CDR3 is made up of 15 amino acids. Germline V gives CDR1 SGHRS, CDR2 YFSETQ. The CDR3 region has the DNA TGCGCCAGCAGCTCCCGGACAGGGGCCTACAATGAGCAGTTCTTC. Translated: CASSSRTGAYNEQFF.

The chain uses TRBV5-1 and TRBJ1-1; possible D gene TRBD1, 6 bases. Trimming took off 0 bases at V and 11 bases at J, with 14 bases between the two ends. Germline CDR1 and CDR2: SGHRS and YFSETQ. The CDR3 spans 13 residues. The CDR3 DNA is TGCGCCAGCAGCTTGGCAGGACAGCCCACGGCTTTCTTT. Its protein product is CASSLAGQPTAFF. Full variable domain (outside the CDR3, taken from reference TRBV5-1 and TRBJ1-1): KAGVTQTPRYLIKTRGQQVTLSCSPISGHRSVSWYQQTPGQGLQFLFEYFSETQRNKGNFPGRFSGRQFSNSRSEMNVSTLELGDSALYLCASSLAGQPTAFFGQGTRLTVV.

The chain carries TRBV4-3 and TRBJ1-6, with no clear D. Germline V gives CDR1 LGHNA, CDR2 YSLEER. The germline V and J ends were trimmed by 0 bases and 5 bases, with 14 bases remaining between them. The CDR3 consists of 17 residues. As DNA, the CDR3 is TGCGCCAGCAGCCAAGACAACAGCCCCTTAGATAATTCACCCCTCCACTTT. Residues: CASSQDNSPLDNSPLHF.

The sample holds a few counts of this clone. The chain joins TRBV4-2 to TRBJ1-2; D not certain. CDR1 is LGHNA and CDR2 is YNFKEQ in the germline V gene. The V end was cut by 0 bases, the J end by 3 bases, with 11 bases between. The CDR3 runs to 15 residues. CDR3 in amino acids: CASSQDAGEHYGYTF. The CDR3 DNA is TGTGCCAGCAGCCAAGATGCCGGGGAGCACTATGGCTACACCTTC.

This clone was counted many times. The V call is TRBV11-2, the J call TRBJ2-1; the D is unclear. Germline V gives CDR1 SGHAT, CDR2 FQNNGV. CDR3 size: 15 residues. The V end was cut by 3 bases, the J end by 0 bases, with 9 bases between. This CDR3 reads CASSFRLSSYNEQFF. The CDR3 region has the DNA TGTGCCAGCAGCTTCAGGCTAAGCTCCTACAATGAGCAGTTCTTC.

This clone appeared many times. V usage is TRBV4-1 and J usage is TRBJ2-2, with D hard to call. The CDR3 has 15 amino acids. Trimming took 2 bases from V and 4 from J, leaving 11 bases between them. CDR1 is MGHRA, CDR2 YSYEKL, per germline. In nucleotides, the CDR3 is TGCGCCAGCAGCCAAAGGACCCCGGGCACCGGGGAGCTGTTTTTT. It specifies CASSQRTPGTGELFF.

V usage is TRBV7-2 and J usage is TRBJ1-2, with 8 positions matching TRBD1. Germline values: CDR1 SGHTA, CDR2 FQGNSA. With V trimmed by 5 bases and J by 8 bases, 4 bases remained unmatched. The CDR3 loop spans 12 amino acids. CDR3 residues: CASSPGTGGYTF. The CDR3 bases are TGTGCCAGCAGCCCCGGGACAGGCGGCTACACCTTC.

J is TRBJ2-7 and V is TRBV9; 7 nucleotides align to TRBD2. CDR1 is SGDLS, CDR2 YYNGEE, per germline. CDR3 length equals 14 residues. The trim removed 0 bases at V and 2 bases at J, leaving 2 bases unmatched. CDR3 amino acids: CASSVASGPYEQYF. Written as DNA, the CDR3 is TGTGCCAGCAGCGTAGCTAGCGGACCCTACGAGCAGTACTTC.